This T cell receptor (beta chain) was identified in a study of glioma-infiltrating T cells. TCR alpha and beta CDR3 regions were amplified from RNA using iRepertoire nested multiplex PCR. MiXCR, applied by TCRdb to the multiplex PCR reads, yields one record per CDR3 protein. The profile shows some 180,000 distinct CDR3 sequences, about 32% of them singletons. This clonotype has ten or more counts. Germline CDR1 MNHEY, CDR2 SMNVEV (reference sequence). CDR3 length: 13 residues. Trimming removed 5 bases from V and 9 bases from J; junction bases left unmatched: 8. Input material: glioma tissue, nonneoplastic brain tissue, or PBMCs (not recorded which). The V and J genes are TRBV27 and TRBJ2-3; 7 bases align to TRBD2. This receptor was taken from a human donor with low-grade glioma or glioblastoma, undergoing nonglioma brain surgery, or in good health (not recorded which). The CDR3 loop is CASSLGDGGTQYF. The DNA of the CDR3 is TGTGCCAGCAGTCTCGGAGACGGGGGGACGCAGTATTTT.